The 16 T cell receptor beta chains below were found in one sample sequenced in a study of blood T cell repertoires in COVID-19. The data were produced by immunoSEQ multiplex PCR, yet TCRdb's version contains in-frame clones alone and is incomplete. The sample has some 150,000 clones; about 84% are singletons. The sequencing input was peripheral blood. These receptors all stem from a woman aged 45-65 years with acute or convalescent COVID-19.

The chain is built from TRBV6-5 and TRBJ1-4; 9 bases are shared with TRBD1. The germline gives CDR1 MNHEY, CDR2 SVGAGI. This CDR3 contains 15 residues. With 1 base clipped from V and 7 bases from J, the junction kept 4 bases outside the gene matches. DNA for the CDR3: TGTGCCAGCAGTTACTTGACAGGGGGAGGTGAAAAACTGTTTTTT. Translating it yields CASSYLTGGGEKLFF.

On this clone itself: The junction departs from germline at one end; a sequencing error may be responsible. This chain links TRBV19 with TRBJ2-1; the match to TRBD2 covers 8 bases. This CDR3 spans 12 amino acids. Germline V CDR1 and CDR2: LNHDA, SQIVND (reference sequence). The CDR3 is CASSIAGSEQFF. In DNA, the CDR3 is TGTGCCAGTAGCATAGCGGGGAGTGAGCAGTTCTTC.

The CDR3: CASSPTYGTPGQEAFF. In nucleotides, the CDR3 is TGTGCCAGCTCACCTACGTACGGGACTCCCGGGCAGGAAGCTTTCTTT. The V call is TRBV18, the J call TRBJ1-1; perhaps TRBD1 as D (5 bases). In germline, CDR1 is KGHSH, CDR2 LQKENI. Trimming cost V 3 bases and J 8 bases, with 22 bases left between them. The CDR3 consists of 16 residues.

J is TRBJ2-7 and V is TRBV28; 9 positions agree with TRBD1. The CDR3 loop spans 14 amino acids. CDR1 is MDHEN, CDR2 SYDVKM, per germline. With V trimmed by 4 bases and J by 4 bases, 5 bases remained unmatched. The CDR3 DNA reads as TGTGCCAGCAGTTCCGGACAGGGGAATTACGAGCAGTACTTC. Residues: CASSSGQGNYEQYF.

This chain joins TRBV7-9 and TRBJ1-2; D remains ambiguous. This CDR3 has 13 residues. V was trimmed by 3 bases and J by 6 bases, leaving 11 bases between them. Per germline, CDR1 SEHNR and CDR2 FQNEAQ (reference sequence). CDR3 DNA sequence: TGTGCCAGCAGCTTGGGCAGCCGGAATGGCTACACCTTC. Translation: CASSLGSRNGYTF.

The chain recombines TRBV10-3 with TRBJ2-3, with D perhaps TRBD1 (5 bases). Trimming pared 5 bases from V and 8 bases from J, leaving 14 bases between. Germline V gene data show CDR1 as ENHRY and CDR2 as SYGVKD. The CDR3 contains 13 residues. For the CDR3, the DNA is TGTGCCATCAGTTATAGACAGCCGGGTACGCAGTATTTT. Residues: CAISYRQPGTQYF.

The rearrangement uses TRBV5-4 and TRBJ1-1; no definite D call. Germline V gene sequence: CDR1 SGHNT, CDR2 YYREEE (reference sequence). Trimming stripped 1 base from V and 0 bases from J, with 13 bases between. This CDR3 has 16 amino acids. DNA of the CDR3: TGTGCCAGCAGCTTGACGGTGCGGTCGTTGAACACTGAAGCTTTCTTT. It is translated as CASSLTVRSLNTEAFF.

This sequence joins TRBV29-1 and TRBJ1-4; D gene uncertain. V was clipped by 0 bases and J by 0 bases, with 5 bases between them. Germline assignment: CDR1 SQVTM and CDR2 ANQGSEA. CDR3 length: 14 residues. The CDR3 nucleotides are TGCAGCGTTGAAGATGCAGCAACTAATGAAAAACTGTTTTTT. Its translation: CSVEDAATNEKLFF.

The chain combines TRBV7-3 with TRBJ1-6; D gene unclear. Trimming stripped 1 base from V and 8 bases from J, with 9 bases between. Germline CDR1 and CDR2: SGHTA and FQGTGA. The CDR3 has 14 residues. Here the CDR3 reads CASSLRRGDSPLHF. DNA for the CDR3: TGTGCCAGCAGCTTAAGGAGAGGTGATTCACCCCTCCACTTT.

This chain joins TRBV6-2 or TRBV6-3 and TRBJ1-1; D is undetermined. The CDR3 has 15 residues. V lost 5 bases, J lost 6 bases, and 19 bases lay in between. Per germline, CDR1 MNHEY and CDR2 SVGEGT. DNA of the CDR3: TGTGCCAGCAGTAACCGAGCCTTGGGTCAGGCTGAAGCTTTCTTT. As protein: CASSNRALGQAEAFF.

The V and J genes are TRBV7-9 and TRBJ1-5; maybe TRBD1 (6 bases). The CDR3 runs to 15 residues. Germline-derived CDR1 and CDR2 are SEHNR and FQNEAQ (reference sequence). The V gene lost 5 bases and the J gene lost 5 bases, with 16 bases spanning the gap. This chain's CDR3 is CASSATGQDYQPQHF. For the CDR3, the DNA is TGTGCCAGCAGCGCTACGGGACAAGATTATCAGCCCCAGCATTTT.

V and J are TRBV10-1 and TRBJ1-4; 7 positions match TRBD1. V gave up 6 bases and J gave up 7 bases; unmatched junction bases: 23. In germline, CDR1 is WNHNN, CDR2 SYGVQD (reference sequence). The CDR3 length is 19 residues. The CDR3 nucleotides read TGCGCCAGCAGACTCAACGGTATTAAAGACAGGGCTAAAGGTGAAAAACTGTTTTTT. It yields the protein CASRLNGIKDRAKGEKLFF.

The gene calls are TRBV7-2 and TRBJ1-5; possibly TRBD1 for D (6 bases). The V and J ends lost 1 base and 3 bases respectively, with 10 bases between them. The CDR3 extends over 15 amino acids. Looked up from germline, CDR1 is SGHTA and CDR2 is FQGNSA. The CDR3 coding sequence is TGTGCCAGCAGCTTAGTTACAGGGAACAATCAGCCCCAGCATTTT. Protein sequence: CASSLVTGNNQPQHF. Variable domain in full (rest from reference TRBV7-2 and TRBJ1-5): GAGVSQSPSNKVTEKGKDVELRCDPISGHTALYWYRQSLGQGLEFLIYFQGNSAPDKSGLPSDRFSAERTGGSVSTLTIQRTQQEDSAVYLCASSLVTGNNQPQHFGDGTRLSIL.

This rearrangement joins TRBV25-1 to TRBJ1-3, with 7 nucleotides matching TRBD1. CDR3 length equals 15 residues. The J segment lost 1 base and the V segment lost 6 bases, leaving 6 bases of the junction unmatched. CDR1 is MGHDK and CDR2 is SYGVNS in the germline V gene. The CDR3 loop is CASSQTGSSGNTIYF. In nucleotides, the CDR3 is TGTGCCAGCAGCCAGACAGGGTCTTCTGGAAACACCATATATTTT.

The chain combines TRBV29-1 with TRBJ2-5; D uncertain. Germline CDR1 reads SQVTM; CDR2 reads ANQGSEA. The CDR3 is 13 residues long. V lost 2 bases and J 9 bases, leaving 16 bases between the germline ends. The CDR3 sequence is CSVELRFQNAQYF. In DNA form, the CDR3 reads TGCAGCGTTGAATTGCGTTTTCAAAACGCCCAGTACTTC.

This clone has more than one count but fewer than ten. The chain links TRBV12-3 or TRBV12-4 to TRBJ1-4; D call uncertain. Trimming took off 10 bases at V and 8 bases at J, with 11 bases between the two ends. This CDR3 is built from 11 residues. DNA of the CDR3: TGTGCCACCAATATACAGGAAAAACTGTTTTTT. Protein sequence: CATNIQEKLFF.